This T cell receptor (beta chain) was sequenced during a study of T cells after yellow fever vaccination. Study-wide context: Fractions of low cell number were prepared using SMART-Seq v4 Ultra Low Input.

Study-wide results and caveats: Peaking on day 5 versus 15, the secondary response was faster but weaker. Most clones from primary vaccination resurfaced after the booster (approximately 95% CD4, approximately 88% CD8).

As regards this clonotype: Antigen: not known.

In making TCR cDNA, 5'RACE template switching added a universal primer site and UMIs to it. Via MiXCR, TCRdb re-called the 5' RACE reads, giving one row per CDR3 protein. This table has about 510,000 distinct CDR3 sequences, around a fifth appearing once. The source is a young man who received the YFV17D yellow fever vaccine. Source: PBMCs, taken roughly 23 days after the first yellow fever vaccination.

The CDR3 nucleotides read TGTGCCAGCAGGAAGCGTCTTACGAACACTGAAGCTTTCTTT. Translation gives CASRKRLTNTEAFF. The chain employs TRBV6-1 and TRBJ1-1; D is undetermined. Germline V CDR1 and CDR2: MNHNS, SASEGT. The V end was cut by 6 bases, the J end by 1 base, with 12 bases between. The CDR3 loop spans 14 amino acids.